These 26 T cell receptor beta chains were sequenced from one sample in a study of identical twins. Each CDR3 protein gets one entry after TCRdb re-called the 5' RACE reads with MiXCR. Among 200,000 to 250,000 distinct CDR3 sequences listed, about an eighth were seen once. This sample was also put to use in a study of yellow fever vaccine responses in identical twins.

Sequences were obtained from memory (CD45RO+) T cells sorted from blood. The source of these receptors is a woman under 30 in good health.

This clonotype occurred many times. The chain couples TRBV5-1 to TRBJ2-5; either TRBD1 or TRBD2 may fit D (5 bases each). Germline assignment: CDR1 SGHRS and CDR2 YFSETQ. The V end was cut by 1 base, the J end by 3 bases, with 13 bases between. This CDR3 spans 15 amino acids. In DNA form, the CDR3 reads TGCGCCAGCAGCTTGATTGGGGGAAGAGAAGAGACCCAGTACTTC. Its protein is CASSLIGGREETQYF.

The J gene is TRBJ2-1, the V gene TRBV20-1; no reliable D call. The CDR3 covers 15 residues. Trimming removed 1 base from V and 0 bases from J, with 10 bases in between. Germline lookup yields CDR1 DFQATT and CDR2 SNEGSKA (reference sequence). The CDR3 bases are TGCAGTGCTAGAGTGTTAAAGAGCTCCTACAATGAGCAGTTCTTC. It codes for CSARVLKSSYNEQFF.

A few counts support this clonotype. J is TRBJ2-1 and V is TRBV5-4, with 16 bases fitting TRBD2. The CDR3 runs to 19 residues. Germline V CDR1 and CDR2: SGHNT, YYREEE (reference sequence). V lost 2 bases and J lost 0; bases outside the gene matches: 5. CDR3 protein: CASSLMGLAGGPSYNEQFF. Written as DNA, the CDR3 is TGTGCCAGCAGCTTAATGGGACTAGCGGGAGGGCCCTCCTACAATGAGCAGTTCTTC.

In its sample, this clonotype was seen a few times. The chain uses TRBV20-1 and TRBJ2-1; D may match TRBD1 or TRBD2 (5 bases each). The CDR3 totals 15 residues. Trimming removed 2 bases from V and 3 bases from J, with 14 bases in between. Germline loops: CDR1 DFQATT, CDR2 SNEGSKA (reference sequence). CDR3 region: CSARPRGLDYNEQFF. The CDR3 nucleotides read TGCAGTGCTAGACCGAGGGGTCTAGACTACAATGAGCAGTTCTTC.

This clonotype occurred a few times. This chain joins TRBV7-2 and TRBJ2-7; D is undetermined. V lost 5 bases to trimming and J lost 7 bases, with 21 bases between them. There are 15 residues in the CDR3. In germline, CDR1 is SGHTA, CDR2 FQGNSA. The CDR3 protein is CASSPRRGSRWEQYF. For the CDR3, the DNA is TGTGCCAGCAGCCCCCGGCGAGGCTCCCGGTGGGAGCAGTACTTC.

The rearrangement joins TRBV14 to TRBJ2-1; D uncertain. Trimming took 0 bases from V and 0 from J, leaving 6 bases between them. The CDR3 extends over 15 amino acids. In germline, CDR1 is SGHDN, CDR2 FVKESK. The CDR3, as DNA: TGTGCCAGCAGCCAAGAAAAGAGCTCCTACAATGAGCAGTTCTTC. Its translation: CASSQEKSSYNEQFF.

CDR3 region: CASSPGQSNQPQHF. The CDR3 DNA reads TGTGCCAGCTCACCGGGACAGAGCAATCAGCCCCAGCATTTT. J is TRBJ1-5 and V is TRBV18, with 7 bases identical to TRBD1. V lost 3 bases and J lost 1; bases outside the gene matches: 0. Germline CDR1 KGHSH, CDR2 LQKENI. The CDR3 is 14 amino acids.

Here the CDR3 reads CASSFRSDGHKNIQYF. In nucleotides, the CDR3 is TGTGCCAGCAGTTTTAGGTCAGATGGACATAAAAACATTCAGTACTTC. The V and J genes are TRBV28 and TRBJ2-4, with a tentative D call TRBD1 (5 bases). There are 16 residues in the CDR3. Trimming took 3 bases from V and 4 from J, leaving 16 bases between them. The germline gives CDR1 MDHEN, CDR2 SYDVKM.

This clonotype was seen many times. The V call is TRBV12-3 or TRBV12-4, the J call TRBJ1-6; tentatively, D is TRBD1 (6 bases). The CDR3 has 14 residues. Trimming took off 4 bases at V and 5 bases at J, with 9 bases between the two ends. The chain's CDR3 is CASSSDSHNSPLHF. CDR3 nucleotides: TGTGCCAGCAGTTCGGACAGCCATAATTCACCCCTCCACTTT.

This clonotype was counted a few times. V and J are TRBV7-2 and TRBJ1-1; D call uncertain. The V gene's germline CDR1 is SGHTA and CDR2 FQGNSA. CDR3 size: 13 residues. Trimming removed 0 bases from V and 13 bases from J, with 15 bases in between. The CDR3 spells CASSLARVSDVFF. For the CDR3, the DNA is TGTGCCAGCAGCTTAGCTCGGGTCTCCGATGTTTTCTTT.

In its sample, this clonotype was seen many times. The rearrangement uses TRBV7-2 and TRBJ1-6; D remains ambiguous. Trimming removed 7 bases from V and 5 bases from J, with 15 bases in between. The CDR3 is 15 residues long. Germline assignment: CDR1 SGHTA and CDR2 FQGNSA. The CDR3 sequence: CASIAGLRDNSPLHF. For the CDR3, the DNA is TGTGCCAGCATCGCAGGTCTAAGGGATAATTCACCCCTCCACTTT.

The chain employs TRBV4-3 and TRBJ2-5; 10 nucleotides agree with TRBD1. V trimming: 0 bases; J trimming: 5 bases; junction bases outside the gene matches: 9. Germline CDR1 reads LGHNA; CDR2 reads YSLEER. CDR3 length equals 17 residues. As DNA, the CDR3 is TGCGCCAGCAGCCAAGATTGGACAGGGGGTGGAGCGGAGACCCAGTACTTC. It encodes CASSQDWTGGGAETQYF.

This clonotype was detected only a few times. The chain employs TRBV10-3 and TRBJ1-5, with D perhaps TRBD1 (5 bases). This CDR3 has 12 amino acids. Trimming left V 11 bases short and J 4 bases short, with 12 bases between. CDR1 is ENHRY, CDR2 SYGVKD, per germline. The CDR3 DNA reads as TGTGCCGCCGGAGGGGCTAATCAGCCCCAGCATTTT. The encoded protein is CAAGGANQPQHF.

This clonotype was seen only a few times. This CDR3 reads CASRVGQGAVEQYF. As DNA, the CDR3 is TGTGCCAGCAGGGTGGGACAGGGGGCTGTCGAGCAGTACTTC. This rearrangement joins TRBV6-1 to TRBJ2-7; 12 nucleotides agree with TRBD1. V trimming: 6 bases; J trimming: 6 bases; junction bases outside the gene matches: 6. Germline assignment: CDR1 MNHNS and CDR2 SASEGT. The CDR3 covers 14 residues.

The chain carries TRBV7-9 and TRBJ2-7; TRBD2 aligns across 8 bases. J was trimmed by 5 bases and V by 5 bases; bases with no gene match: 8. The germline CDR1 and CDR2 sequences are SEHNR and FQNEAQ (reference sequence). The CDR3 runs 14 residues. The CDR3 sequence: CASSDAGGFDEQYF. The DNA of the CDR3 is TGTGCCAGCAGCGATGCGGGGGGCTTTGACGAGCAGTACTTC.

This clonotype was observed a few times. In DNA, the CDR3 is TGCGCCAGCAGCCTCCAGGACGGGAACTCCTACGAGCAGTACTTC. Amino acid sequence: CASSLQDGNSYEQYF. The V gene is TRBV4-1, the J gene TRBJ2-7; TRBD2 is a possible D gene (5 bases). Germline lookup yields CDR1 MGHRA and CDR2 YSYEKL. The V gene lost 4 bases and the J gene lost 0 bases, with 13 bases spanning the gap. The CDR3 is 15 amino acids.

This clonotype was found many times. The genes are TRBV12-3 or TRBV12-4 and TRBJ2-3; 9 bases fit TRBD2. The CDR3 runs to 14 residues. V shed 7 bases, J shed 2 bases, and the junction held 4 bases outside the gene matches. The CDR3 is CASMGLAHTDTQYF. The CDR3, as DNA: TGTGCCAGCATGGGACTAGCTCACACAGATACGCAGTATTTT.

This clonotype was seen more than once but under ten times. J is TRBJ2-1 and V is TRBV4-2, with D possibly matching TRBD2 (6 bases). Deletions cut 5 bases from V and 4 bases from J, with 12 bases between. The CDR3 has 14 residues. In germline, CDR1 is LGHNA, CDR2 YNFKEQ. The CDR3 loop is CASSDGGEYNEQFF. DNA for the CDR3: TGTGCCAGCAGCGACGGCGGGGAGTACAATGAGCAGTTCTTC.

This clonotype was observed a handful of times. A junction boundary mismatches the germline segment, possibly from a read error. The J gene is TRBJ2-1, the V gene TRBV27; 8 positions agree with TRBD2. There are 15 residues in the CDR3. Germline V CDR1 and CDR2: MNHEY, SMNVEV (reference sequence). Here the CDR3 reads CASSLFAGGPNKQFF. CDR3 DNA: TGTGCCAGCAGTTTATTCGCGGGAGGCCCCAATAAGCAGTTCTTC.

The CDR3 protein is CSALGQHYGYTF. CDR3 nucleotide sequence: TGCAGTGCTTTGGGACAACACTATGGCTACACCTTC. The chain recombines TRBV20-1 with TRBJ1-2; possibly TRBD1 for D (6 bases). Germline CDR1 is DFQATT and CDR2 is SNEGSKA (reference sequence). The CDR3 is 12 amino acids. V lost 5 bases and J 3 bases, leaving 10 bases between the germline ends.

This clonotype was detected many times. The CDR3 region is CASSLNPGQETQYF. CDR3 DNA: TGTGCCAGCAGCCTTAATCCGGGTCAAGAGACCCAGTACTTC. The gene calls are TRBV7-3 and TRBJ2-5; D remains unclear. The CDR3 is made up of 14 amino acids. Trimming removed 5 bases at V and 2 bases at J, with 12 bases between. Germline V gene data show CDR1 as SGHTA and CDR2 as FQGTGA.

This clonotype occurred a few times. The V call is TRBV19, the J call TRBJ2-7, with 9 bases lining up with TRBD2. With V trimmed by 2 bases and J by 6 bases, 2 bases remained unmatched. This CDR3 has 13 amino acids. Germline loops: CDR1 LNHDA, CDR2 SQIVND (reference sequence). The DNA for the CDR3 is TGTGCCAGTAGTATAATTAGCGGGGGCGAGCAGTACTTC. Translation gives CASSIISGGEQYF.

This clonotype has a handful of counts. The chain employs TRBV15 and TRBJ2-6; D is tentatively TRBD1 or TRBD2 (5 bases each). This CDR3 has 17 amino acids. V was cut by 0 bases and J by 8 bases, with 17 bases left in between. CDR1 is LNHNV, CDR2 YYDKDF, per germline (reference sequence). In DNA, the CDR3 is TGTGCCACCAGCAGAGATCAGGGACGGACCCCACCCAACGTCCTGACTTTC. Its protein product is CATSRDQGRTPPNVLTF.

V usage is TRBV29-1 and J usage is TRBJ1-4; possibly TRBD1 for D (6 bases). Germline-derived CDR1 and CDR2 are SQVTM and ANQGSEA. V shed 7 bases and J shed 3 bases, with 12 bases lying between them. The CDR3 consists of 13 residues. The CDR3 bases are TGCAGCGGTCGGAGGGGGTCTAATGAAAAACTGTTTTTT. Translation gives CSGRRGSNEKLFF. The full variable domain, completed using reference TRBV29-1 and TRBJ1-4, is SAVISQKPSRDICQRGTSLTIQCQVDSQVTMMFWYRQQPGQSLTLIATANQGSEATYESGFVIDKFPISRPNLTFSTLTVSNMSPEDSSIYLCSGRRGSNEKLFFGSGTQLSVL.

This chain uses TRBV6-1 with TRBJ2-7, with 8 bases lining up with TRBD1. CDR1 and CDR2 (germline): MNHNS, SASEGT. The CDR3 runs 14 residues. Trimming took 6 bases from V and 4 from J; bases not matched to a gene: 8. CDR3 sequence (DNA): TGTGCCAGCAGCCAGGACAGGGACGCGTACGAGCAGTACTTC. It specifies CASSQDRDAYEQYF.

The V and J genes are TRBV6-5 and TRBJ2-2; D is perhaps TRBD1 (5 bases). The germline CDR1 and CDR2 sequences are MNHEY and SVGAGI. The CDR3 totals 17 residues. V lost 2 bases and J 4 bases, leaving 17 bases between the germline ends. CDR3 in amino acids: CASSYQASGASTGELFF. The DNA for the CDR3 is TGTGCCAGCAGTTACCAGGCTTCTGGGGCCTCCACCGGGGAGCTGTTTTTT.